Following are 16 T cell receptor beta chains from one sample sequenced in a study of cytomegalovirus exposure and HLA in healthy donors. Method: immunoSEQ multiplex PCR; TCRdb's copy keeps in-frame clones and lacks some. The sample consists of some 45,000 clones, 94% of them appearing once. Source material: PBMCs. These receptor sequences come from a woman aged 18-29 years in good health and CMV-seropositive.

As DNA, the CDR3 is TGTGCCAGCAGGTTAGCGGGAGAGCTCACCGGGGAGCTGTTTTTT. It yields the protein CASRLAGELTGELFF. The chain couples TRBV6-6 to TRBJ2-2; TRBD2 matches at 9 bases. The CDR3 has 15 amino acids. Germline values: CDR1 MNHNY, CDR2 SVGAGI (reference sequence). V gave up 6 bases and J gave up 4 bases; unmatched junction bases: 6.

The chain combines TRBV7-8 with TRBJ1-1; TRBD1 is a possible D gene (6 bases). The ends were cut back, 3 bases at V and 8 bases at J, with 16 bases in the middle. CDR3 length: 14 residues. CDR1 and CDR2 (germline): SGHVS, FQNEAQ. CDR3 protein: CASSLRGGVQEAFF. CDR3 bases: TGTGCCAGCAGCTTGAGGGGGGGGGTTCAAGAAGCTTTCTTT. The full variable domain, its missing parts supplied by reference TRBV7-8 and TRBJ1-1, is GAGVSQSPRYKVAKRGQDVALRCDPISGHVSLFWYQQALGQGPEFLTYFQNEAQLDKSGLPSDRFFAERPEGSVSTLKIQRTQQEDSAVYLCASSLRGGVQEAFFGQGTRLTVV.

The chain recombines TRBV29-1 with TRBJ2-5; TRBD1 aligns across 10 bases. Germline assignment: CDR1 SQVTM and CDR2 ANQGSEA. This CDR3 has 13 amino acids. The CDR3 loop is CSLRQGARETQYF. CDR3 coding DNA: TGCAGTTTACGACAGGGGGCGCGAGAGACCCAGTACTTC.

V gene TRBV6-1 combines with J gene TRBJ2-7, with TRBD2 identical over 7 bases. Germline CDR1 and CDR2: MNHNS and SASEGT. Germline trimming cut 0 bases from V and 2 bases from J; bases unmatched to any gene: 1. The CDR3 is 14 amino acids. The CDR3 loop reads CASSEAAGAYEQYF. As DNA, the CDR3 is TGTGCCAGCAGTGAAGCGGCGGGAGCCTACGAGCAGTACTTC.

This chain connects TRBV6-4 to TRBJ1-6; D possibly corresponds to TRBD1 (6 bases). Looked up from germline, CDR1 is MRHNA and CDR2 is SNTAGT. The CDR3 has 14 residues. V gave up 2 bases and J gave up 8 bases, with 10 bases separating them. CDR3 region: CASSDEGDHSPLHF. The CDR3 region has the DNA TGTGCCAGCAGTGACGAGGGGGACCATTCACCCCTCCACTTT.

The sample holds one count of this clone. V and J are TRBV28 and TRBJ2-5; TRBD2 aligns across 10 bases. The V gene end was trimmed by 7 bases and the J gene end by 1 base; junction bases not matched to a gene: 3. This CDR3 is built from 14 residues. Germline V CDR1 and CDR2: MDHEN, SYDVKM. CDR3 nucleotides: TGTGCCAGCACTAGCGGGAGTTCCCAAGAGACCCAGTACTTC. The encoded protein is CASTSGSSQETQYF.

This chain connects TRBV28 to TRBJ2-5; 10 bases map to TRBD1. With V trimmed by 7 bases and J by 5 bases, 10 bases remained unmatched. CDR1 and CDR2 from the germline V gene are MDHEN and SYDVKM. This CDR3 is built from 15 residues. CDR3 amino acids: CASNTGQGRMETQYF. The CDR3 DNA sequence: TGTGCCAGCAATACGGGACAGGGGCGGATGGAGACCCAGTACTTC.

This chain uses TRBV27 with TRBJ2-5, with TRBD1 matching over 9 bases. The CDR3 is made up of 14 amino acids. V lost 8 bases and J lost 4; bases outside the gene matches: 8. Germline values: CDR1 MNHEY, CDR2 SMNVEV (reference sequence). The CDR3, as DNA: TGTGCCAGCGCCCCACAGGGGGCGGGAGAGACCCAGTACTTC. Translated, it gives CASAPQGAGETQYF.

The gene calls are TRBV7-9 and TRBJ1-1; the match to TRBD1 covers 10 bases. The CDR3 sequence is 14 residues long. Per germline, CDR1 SEHNR and CDR2 FQNEAQ (reference sequence). V shed 4 bases and J 5 bases; nucleotides not matched to a gene: 4. CDR3 in DNA: TGTGCCAGCAGCTACGGACAGGGGGGTACTGAAGCTTTCTTT. It encodes CASSYGQGGTEAFF. Complete variable domain (other parts from reference TRBV7-9 and TRBJ1-1): DTGVSQNPRHKITKRGQNVTFRCDPISEHNRLYWYRQTLGQGPEFLTYFQNEAQLEKSRLLSDRFSAERPKGSFSTLEIQRTEQGDSAMYLCASSYGQGGTEAFFGQGTRLTVV.

V gene TRBV9 combines with J gene TRBJ2-7; 8 nucleotides line up with TRBD1. Germline lookup yields CDR1 SGDLS and CDR2 YYNGEE. CDR3 length: 14 amino acids. Losses at the gene ends were 0 bases for V and 6 bases for J; bases not matched to a gene: 5. The CDR3 DNA reads TGTGCCAGCAGCGTAGTCGCCGGGACAGGCGAGCAGTACTTC. Amino acid sequence: CASSVVAGTGEQYF.

This chain connects TRBV19 to TRBJ2-7; 11 bases align to TRBD2. Germline loops: CDR1 LNHDA, CDR2 SQIVND (reference sequence). This CDR3 has 15 amino acids. V dropped 4 bases and J dropped 4; count of bases not matched to a gene: 6. CDR3 loop: CASSNPGLADYEQYF. In DNA form, the CDR3 reads TGTGCCAGTAGTAACCCGGGACTAGCGGATTACGAGCAGTACTTC. Complete variable domain (other parts from reference TRBV19 and TRBJ2-7): DGGITQSPKYLFRKEGQNVTLSCEQNLNHDAMYWYRQDPGQGLRLIYYSQIVNDFQKGDIAEGYSVSREKKESFPLTVTSAQKNPTAFYLCASSNPGLADYEQYFGPGTRLTVT.

The chain links TRBV15 to TRBJ1-4; 8 bases line up with TRBD1. CDR3 length equals 16 residues. The J segment lost 7 bases and the V segment lost 4 bases, leaving 11 bases of the junction unmatched. Germline loops: CDR1 LNHNV, CDR2 YYDKDF (reference sequence). The CDR3 region has the DNA TGTGCCACCAGCACCCCGACAGGGGCAGGGGGTGAAAAACTGTTTTTT. This gives the protein CATSTPTGAGGEKLFF. Together with reference TRBV15 and TRBJ1-4, the CDR3 gives the full variable domain: DAMVIQNPRYQVTQFGKPVTLSCSQTLNHNVMYWYQQKSSQAPKLLFHYYDKDFNNEADTPDNFQSRRPNTSFCFLDIRSPGLGDTAMYLCATSTPTGAGGEKLFFGSGTQLSVL.

V gene TRBV28 combines with J gene TRBJ1-5; 9 bases are shared with TRBD1. The CDR3 loop spans 18 amino acids. Germline V gives CDR1 MDHEN, CDR2 SYDVKM. Losses at the gene ends were 6 bases for V and 4 bases for J; bases not matched to a gene: 16. The CDR3 bases are TGTGCCAGCAGCCGATTCCCGGGACAGGGAAGGGGTAATCAGCCCCAGCATTTT. Amino acids: CASSRFPGQGRGNQPQHF. Full variable domain (remainder filled in from reference TRBV28 and TRBJ1-5): DVKVTQSSRYLVKRTGEKVFLECVQDMDHENMFWYRQDPGLGLRLIYFSYDVKMKEKGDIPEGYSVSREKKERFSLILESASTNQTSMYLCASSRFPGQGRGNQPQHFGDGTRLSIL.

The genes are TRBV7-6 and TRBJ2-1, with 7 bases that match TRBD2. V was clipped by 1 base and J by 7 bases; unmatched bases: 7. The germline V gene has CDR1 SGHVS and CDR2 FNYEAQ. This CDR3 has 15 residues. This chain's CDR3 is CASSLGSGRWNEQFF. The DNA of the CDR3 is TGTGCCAGCAGCTTAGGTAGCGGGCGTTGGAATGAGCAGTTCTTC.

Points on this clone: Other DNA sequences in this specimen translate into the identical CDR3. The rearrangement links TRBV7-2 to TRBJ1-5, with 7 bases aligning to TRBD1. Looked up from germline, CDR1 is SGHTA and CDR2 is FQGNSA. V was clipped by 3 bases and J by 3 bases; unmatched bases: 5. The CDR3 covers 15 residues. CDR3 amino acids: CASSLGQGVNQPQHF. In DNA form, the CDR3 reads TGTGCCAGCAGCTTGGGGCAGGGGGTCAATCAGCCCCAGCATTTT.

V is TRBV6-5 and J is TRBJ2-3, with D maybe TRBD1 (6 bases). CDR3 size: 15 residues. V shed 0 bases and J shed 0 bases, with 7 bases lying between them. Germline values: CDR1 MNHEY, CDR2 SVGAGI. The CDR3: CASSYSGQSTDTQYF. CDR3 bases: TGTGCCAGCAGTTACTCGGGACAAAGCACAGATACGCAGTATTTT.